The clone carrying this TCR beta chain was seen a few times. The target antigen is unknown. These data come from a study of CD8 T cells in ankylosing spondylitis. General study findings and limits: In reactive arthritis synovial fluid and blood, some motif variants had been reported before. Roughly eight highly homologous variants made up a TCR beta motif that seemed to typify ankylosing spondylitis blood. Disease-linked clones displayed a CD8+ phenotype and appeared relatively rarely in peripheral blood. According to the report, clones linked to the disease were significantly enriched in matched synovial fluid samples taken from ankylosing spondylitis patients.

TCRdb reanalysed the 5' RACE reads using MiXCR and keeps one entry per CDR3 protein. In the table there are approximately 540,000 distinct CDR3 sequences, approximately 12% of which are singletons. Trimming removed 7 bases at V and 0 bases at J, with 12 bases between. This CDR3 region has 13 residues. The V gene's germline CDR1 is SQVTM and CDR2 ANQGSEA. Sequences were obtained from blood, either unsorted or a sorted T cell fraction (not recorded which). V and J are TRBV29-1 and TRBJ1-1, with D perhaps TRBD1 (5 bases). The sequence derives from a male donor with ankylosing spondylitis. The CDR3 reads CSAQRDLNTEAFF. The CDR3 bases are TGCAGCGCCCAACGGGACTTGAACACTGAAGCTTTCTTT.